This paragraph reports one TCR beta chain. Its antigen is unidentified. Donors comprised only Caucasian adults living in Nashville, Tennessee. CD45RA+ naive and CD45RA-negative memory subsets were separated from CD4+ cells. The CDR3 length is 16 residues. The trim removed 5 bases at V and 3 bases at J, leaving 13 bases unmatched. Germline values: CDR1 MDHEN, CDR2 SYDVKM. This specimen belongs to a study of shared clonotypes between healthy human individuals. Generated by immunoSEQ multiplex PCR, the TCRdb table keeps only in-frame clones and is missing some. Of 2,500,000 or so clones listed, over 85% are singletons. Notes on the study in general: Represented diversity (both genetic and exposure-history) was limited by the small number of donors. The study found about 5% of naive CD4 clonotypes shared across a few donors.

The receptor's source is a man aged 18 to 29 in good health. The sample taken for sequencing was naive CD4+ T cells sorted from blood. The sample's subset: CD45RA+ positively selected. The J gene is TRBJ2-7, the V gene TRBV28; TRBD1 agrees at 7 bases. The CDR3 is CASSPPWDSRRYEQYF. CDR3 DNA: TGTGCCAGCAGTCCCCCCTGGGACAGTCGGCGCTACGAGCAGTACTTC.